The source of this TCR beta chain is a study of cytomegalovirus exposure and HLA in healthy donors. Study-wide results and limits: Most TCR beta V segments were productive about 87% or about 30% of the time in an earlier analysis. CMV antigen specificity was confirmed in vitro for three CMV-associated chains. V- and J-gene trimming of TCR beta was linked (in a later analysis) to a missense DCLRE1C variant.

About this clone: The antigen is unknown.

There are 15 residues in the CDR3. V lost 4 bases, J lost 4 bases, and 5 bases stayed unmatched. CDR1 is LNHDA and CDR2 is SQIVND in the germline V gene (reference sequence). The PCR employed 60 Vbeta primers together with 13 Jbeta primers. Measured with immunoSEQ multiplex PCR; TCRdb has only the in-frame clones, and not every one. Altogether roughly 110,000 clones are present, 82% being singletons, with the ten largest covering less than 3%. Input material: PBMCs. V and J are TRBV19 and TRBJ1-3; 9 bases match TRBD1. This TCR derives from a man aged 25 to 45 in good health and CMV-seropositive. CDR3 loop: CASSTYTGGGNTIYF. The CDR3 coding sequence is TGTGCCAGTAGTACATACACAGGGGGCGGAAACACCATATATTTT. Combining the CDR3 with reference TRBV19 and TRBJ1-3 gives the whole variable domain DGGITQSPKYLFRKEGQNVTLSCEQNLNHDAMYWYRQDPGQGLRLIYYSQIVNDFQKGDIAEGYSVSREKKESFPLTVTSAQKNPTAFYLCASSTYTGGGNTIYFGEGSWLTVV.